The clone carrying this T cell receptor (beta chain) was found many times. The entry originates in a study of early T cells in non-severe SARS-CoV-2 infection. The TCR library protocol attached unique molecular identifiers to the individual cDNA molecules. TCRdb redid the calling of the 5' RACE reads with MiXCR, one entry per CDR3 protein. Here the sample spans tens of thousands of distinct CDR3 sequences, about 10% being singletons. V shed 6 bases and J shed 15 bases, with 21 bases lying between them. The CDR3 runs 13 residues. CDR1 MGHDK and CDR2 SYGVNS come from the germline V gene. The receptor comes from an adult who was a healthcare worker with PCR-confirmed SARS-CoV-2 infection or an uninfected control (not recorded which). Specimen: whole blood. This chain connects TRBV25-1 to TRBJ2-1; D is uncertain. The CDR3 protein is CASSALGPQMVFF. The CDR3 nucleotides read TGTGCCAGCAGCGCCCTAGGTCCCCAGATGGTGTTCTTC.